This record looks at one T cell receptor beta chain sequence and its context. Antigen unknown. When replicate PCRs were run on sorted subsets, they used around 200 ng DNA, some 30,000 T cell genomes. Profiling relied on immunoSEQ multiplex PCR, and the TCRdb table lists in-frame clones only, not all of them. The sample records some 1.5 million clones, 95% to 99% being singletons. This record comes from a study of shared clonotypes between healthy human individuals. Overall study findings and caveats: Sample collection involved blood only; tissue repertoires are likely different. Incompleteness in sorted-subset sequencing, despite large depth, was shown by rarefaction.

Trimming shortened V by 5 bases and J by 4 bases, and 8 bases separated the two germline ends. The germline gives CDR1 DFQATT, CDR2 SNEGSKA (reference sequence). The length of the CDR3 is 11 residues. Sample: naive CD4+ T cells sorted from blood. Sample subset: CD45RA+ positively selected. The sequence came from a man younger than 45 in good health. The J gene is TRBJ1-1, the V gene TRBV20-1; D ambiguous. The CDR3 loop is CSAPDVTEAFF. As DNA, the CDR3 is TGCAGTGCTCCTGATGTCACTGAAGCTTTCTTT.